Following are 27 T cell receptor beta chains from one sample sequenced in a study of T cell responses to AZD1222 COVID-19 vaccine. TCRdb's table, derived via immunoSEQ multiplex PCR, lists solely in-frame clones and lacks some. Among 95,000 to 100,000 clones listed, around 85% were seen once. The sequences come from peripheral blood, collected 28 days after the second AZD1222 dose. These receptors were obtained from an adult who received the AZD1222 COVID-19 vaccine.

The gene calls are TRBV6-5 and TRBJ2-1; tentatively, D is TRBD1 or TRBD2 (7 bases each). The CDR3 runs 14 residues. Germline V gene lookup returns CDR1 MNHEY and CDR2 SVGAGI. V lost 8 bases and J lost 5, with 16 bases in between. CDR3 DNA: TGTGCCAGCGGAGGGAGGGGGCGAAACAATGAGCAGTTCTTC. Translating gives CASGGRGRNNEQFF.

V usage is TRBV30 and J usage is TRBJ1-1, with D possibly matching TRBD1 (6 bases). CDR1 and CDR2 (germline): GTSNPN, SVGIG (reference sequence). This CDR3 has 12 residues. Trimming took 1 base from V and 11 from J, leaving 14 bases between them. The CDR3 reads CAWSGGAEGAFF. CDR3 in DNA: TGTGCCTGGAGTGGGGGGGCGGAGGGCGCTTTCTTT.

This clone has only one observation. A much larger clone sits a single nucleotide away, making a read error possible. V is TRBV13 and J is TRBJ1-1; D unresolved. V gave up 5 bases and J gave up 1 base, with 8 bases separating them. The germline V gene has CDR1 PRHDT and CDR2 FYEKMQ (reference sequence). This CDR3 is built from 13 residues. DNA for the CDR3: TGTGCCAGCAGCCCTCCAGGGAACACTGAAGCTTTCTTT. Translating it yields CASSPPGNTEAFF. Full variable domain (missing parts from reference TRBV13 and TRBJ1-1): AAGVIQSPRHLIKEKRETATLKCYPIPRHDTVYWYQQGPGQDPQFLISFYEKMQSDKGSIPDRFSAQQFSDYHSELNMSSLELGDSALYFCASSPPGNTEAFFGQGTRLTVV.

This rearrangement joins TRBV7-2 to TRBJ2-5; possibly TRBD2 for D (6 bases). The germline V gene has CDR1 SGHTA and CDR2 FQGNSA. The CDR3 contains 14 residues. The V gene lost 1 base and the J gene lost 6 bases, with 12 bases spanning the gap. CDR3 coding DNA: TGTGCCAGCAGCTTAGGGGTAGGGAGGAAGACCCAGTACTTC. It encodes CASSLGVGRKTQYF.

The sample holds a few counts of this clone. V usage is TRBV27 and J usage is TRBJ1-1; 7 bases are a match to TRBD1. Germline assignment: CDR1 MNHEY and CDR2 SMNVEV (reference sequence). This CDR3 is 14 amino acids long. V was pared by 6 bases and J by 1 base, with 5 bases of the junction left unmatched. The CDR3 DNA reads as TGTGCCAGCAGGTCGGACAGGACGAACACTGAAGCTTTCTTT. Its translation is CASRSDRTNTEAFF.

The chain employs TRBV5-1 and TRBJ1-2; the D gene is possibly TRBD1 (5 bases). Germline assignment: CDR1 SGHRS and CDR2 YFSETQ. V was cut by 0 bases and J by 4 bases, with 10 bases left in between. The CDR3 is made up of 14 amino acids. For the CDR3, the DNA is TGCGCCAGCAGCTTGGTTCCGGGGGGCTATGGCTACACCTTC. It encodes CASSLVPGGYGYTF.

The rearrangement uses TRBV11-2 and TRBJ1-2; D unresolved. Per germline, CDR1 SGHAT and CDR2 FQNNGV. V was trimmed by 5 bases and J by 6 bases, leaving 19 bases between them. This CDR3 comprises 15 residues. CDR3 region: CASSLPEPSLDGYTF. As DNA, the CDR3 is TGTGCCAGCAGCCTACCAGAGCCCTCGTTGGATGGCTACACCTTC.

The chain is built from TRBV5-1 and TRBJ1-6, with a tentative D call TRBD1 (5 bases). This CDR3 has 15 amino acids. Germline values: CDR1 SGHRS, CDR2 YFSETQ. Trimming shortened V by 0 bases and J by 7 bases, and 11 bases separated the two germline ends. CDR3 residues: CASSLAGPVNSPLHF. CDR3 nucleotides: TGCGCCAGCAGCTTGGCGGGGCCCGTGAATTCACCCCTCCACTTT. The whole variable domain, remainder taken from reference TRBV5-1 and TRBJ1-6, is KAGVTQTPRYLIKTRGQQVTLSCSPISGHRSVSWYQQTPGQGLQFLFEYFSETQRNKGNFPGRFSGRQFSNSRSEMNVSTLELGDSALYLCASSLAGPVNSPLHFGNGTRLTVT.

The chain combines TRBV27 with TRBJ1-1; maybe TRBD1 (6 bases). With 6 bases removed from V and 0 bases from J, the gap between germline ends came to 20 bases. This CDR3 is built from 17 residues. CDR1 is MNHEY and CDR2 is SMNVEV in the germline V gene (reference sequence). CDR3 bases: TGTGCCAGCAGCTTAGGACGGACAGCGAACATGAACACTGAAGCTTTCTTT. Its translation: CASSLGRTANMNTEAFF.

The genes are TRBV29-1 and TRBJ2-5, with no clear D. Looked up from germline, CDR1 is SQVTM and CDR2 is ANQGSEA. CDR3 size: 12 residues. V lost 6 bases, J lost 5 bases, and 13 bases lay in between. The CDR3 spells CSVGSTEETQYF. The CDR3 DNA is TGCAGCGTCGGGTCAACGGAGGAGACCCAGTACTTC. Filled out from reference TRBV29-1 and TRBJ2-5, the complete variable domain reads SAVISQKPSRDICQRGTSLTIQCQVDSQVTMMFWYRQQPGQSLTLIATANQGSEATYESGFVIDKFPISRPNLTFSTLTVSNMSPEDSSIYLCSVGSTEETQYFGPGTRLLVL.

The CDR3 nucleotides read TGTGCCAGCTCACCACCGAGTCTAGCGGAATCCTACGAGCAGTACTTC. Protein: CASSPPSLAESYEQYF. This chain connects TRBV18 to TRBJ2-7, with TRBD2 matching over 7 bases. The CDR3 length is 16 residues. The J segment lost 1 base and the V segment lost 0 bases, leaving 6 bases of the junction unmatched. The germline V gene has CDR1 KGHSH and CDR2 LQKENI.

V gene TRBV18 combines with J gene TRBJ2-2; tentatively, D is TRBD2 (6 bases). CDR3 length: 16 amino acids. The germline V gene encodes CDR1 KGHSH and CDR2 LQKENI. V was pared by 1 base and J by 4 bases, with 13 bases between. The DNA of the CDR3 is TGTGCCAGCTCACCACAAATGCGGGGAAGCACCGGGGAGCTGTTTTTT. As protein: CASSPQMRGSTGELFF.

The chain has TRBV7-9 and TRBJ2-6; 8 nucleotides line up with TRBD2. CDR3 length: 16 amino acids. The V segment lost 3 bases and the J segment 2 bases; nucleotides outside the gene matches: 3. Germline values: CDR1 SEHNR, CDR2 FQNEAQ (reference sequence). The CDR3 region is CASSFGGGPGANVLTF. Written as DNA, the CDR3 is TGTGCCAGCAGCTTTGGCGGGGGGCCTGGGGCCAACGTCCTGACTTTC. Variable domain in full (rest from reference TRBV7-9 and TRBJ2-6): DTGVSQNPRHKITKRGQNVTFRCDPISEHNRLYWYRQTLGQGPEFLTYFQNEAQLEKSRLLSDRFSAERPKGSFSTLEIQRTEQGDSAMYLCASSFGGGPGANVLTFGAGSRLTVL.

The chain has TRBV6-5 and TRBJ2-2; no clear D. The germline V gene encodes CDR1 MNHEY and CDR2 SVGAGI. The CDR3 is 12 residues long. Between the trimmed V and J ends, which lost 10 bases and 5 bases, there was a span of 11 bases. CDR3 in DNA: TGTGCCAACAATGGGGTTACCGGGGAGCTGTTTTTT. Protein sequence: CANNGVTGELFF.

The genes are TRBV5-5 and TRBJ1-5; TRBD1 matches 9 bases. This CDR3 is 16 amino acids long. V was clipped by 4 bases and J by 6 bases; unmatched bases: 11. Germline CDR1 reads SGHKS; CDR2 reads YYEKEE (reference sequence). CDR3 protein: CASSIVPGQGGQPQHF. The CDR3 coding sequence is TGTGCCAGCAGCATAGTCCCGGGACAGGGAGGTCAGCCCCAGCATTTT.

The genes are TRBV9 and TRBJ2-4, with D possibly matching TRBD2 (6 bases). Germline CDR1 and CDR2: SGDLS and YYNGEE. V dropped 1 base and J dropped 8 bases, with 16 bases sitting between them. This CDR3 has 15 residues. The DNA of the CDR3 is TGTGCCAGCAGCGTATTGGGAGGAGGTGGACACATTCAGTACTTC. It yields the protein CASSVLGGGGHIQYF.

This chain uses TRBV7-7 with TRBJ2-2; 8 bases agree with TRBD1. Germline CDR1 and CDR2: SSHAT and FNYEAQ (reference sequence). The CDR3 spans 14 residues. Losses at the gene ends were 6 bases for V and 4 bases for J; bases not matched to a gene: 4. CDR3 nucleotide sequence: TGTGCCAGCAGGCAGGGGGCGGGCACCGGGGAGCTGTTTTTT. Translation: CASRQGAGTGELFF.

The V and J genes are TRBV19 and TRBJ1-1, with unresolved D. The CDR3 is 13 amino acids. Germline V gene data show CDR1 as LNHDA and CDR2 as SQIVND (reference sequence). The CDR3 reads CATMAVLNTEAFF. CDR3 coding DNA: TGTGCAACCATGGCAGTTTTGAACACTGAAGCTTTCTTT.

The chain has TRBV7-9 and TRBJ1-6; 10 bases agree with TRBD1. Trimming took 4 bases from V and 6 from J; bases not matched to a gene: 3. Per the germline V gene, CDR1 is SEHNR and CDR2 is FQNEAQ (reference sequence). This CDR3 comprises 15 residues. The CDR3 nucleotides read TGTGCCAGCAGCTCGTGGACAGGGGGTAATTCACCCCTCCACTTT. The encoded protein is CASSSWTGGNSPLHF.

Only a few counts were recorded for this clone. CDR3 region: CASSDEQPRPKKLFF. The DNA of the CDR3 is TGTGCCAGCAGTGACGAGCAGCCACGGCCGAAGAAACTGTTTTTT. This chain links TRBV6-1 with TRBJ1-4, with unresolved D. CDR3 length equals 15 residues. V lost 3 bases and J lost 11, with 19 bases in between. Germline V CDR1 and CDR2: MNHNS, SASEGT.

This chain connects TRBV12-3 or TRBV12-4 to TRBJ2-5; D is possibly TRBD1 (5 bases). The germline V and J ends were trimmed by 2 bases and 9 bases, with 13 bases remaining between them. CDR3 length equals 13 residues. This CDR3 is CASSLSTRVAQYF. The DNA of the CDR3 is TGTGCCAGCAGTTTATCCACCAGGGTGGCCCAGTACTTC.

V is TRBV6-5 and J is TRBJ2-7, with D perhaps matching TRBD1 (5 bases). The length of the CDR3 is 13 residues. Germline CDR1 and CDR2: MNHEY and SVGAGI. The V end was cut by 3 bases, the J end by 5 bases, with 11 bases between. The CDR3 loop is CASSYYDSNEQYF. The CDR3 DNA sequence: TGTGCCAGCAGTTATTACGACAGCAACGAGCAGTACTTC.

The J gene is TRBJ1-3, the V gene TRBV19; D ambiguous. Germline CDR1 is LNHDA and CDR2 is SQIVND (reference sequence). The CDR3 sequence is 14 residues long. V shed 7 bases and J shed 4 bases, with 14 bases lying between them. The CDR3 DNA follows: TGTGCCAGTATGGGTTCCGGGGTCGGAAACACCATATATTTT. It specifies CASMGSGVGNTIYF.

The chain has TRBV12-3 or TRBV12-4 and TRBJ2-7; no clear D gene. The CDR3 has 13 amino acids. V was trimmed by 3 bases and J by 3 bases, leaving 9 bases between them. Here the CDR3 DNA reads TGTGCCAGCAGTTTCCTGGGGATCTACGAGCAGTACTTC. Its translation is CASSFLGIYEQYF.

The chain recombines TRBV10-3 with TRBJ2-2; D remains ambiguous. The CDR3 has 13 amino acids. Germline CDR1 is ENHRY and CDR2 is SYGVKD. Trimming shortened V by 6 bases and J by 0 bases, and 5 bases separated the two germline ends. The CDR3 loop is CAIRPTNTGELFF. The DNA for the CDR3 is TGTGCCATCAGACCTACGAACACCGGGGAGCTGTTTTTT.

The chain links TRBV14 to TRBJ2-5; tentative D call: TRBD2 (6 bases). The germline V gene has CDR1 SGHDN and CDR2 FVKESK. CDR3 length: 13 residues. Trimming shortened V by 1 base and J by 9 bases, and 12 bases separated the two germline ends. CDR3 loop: CASSQGGWGAQYF. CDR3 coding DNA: TGTGCCAGCAGCCAAGGAGGTTGGGGGGCCCAGTACTTC.

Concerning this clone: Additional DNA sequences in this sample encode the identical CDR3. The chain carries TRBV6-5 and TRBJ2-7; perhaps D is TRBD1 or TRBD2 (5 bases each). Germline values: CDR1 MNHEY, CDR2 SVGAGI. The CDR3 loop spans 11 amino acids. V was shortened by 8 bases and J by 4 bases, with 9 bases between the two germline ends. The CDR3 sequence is CASGWGYEQYF. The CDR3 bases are TGTGCCAGCGGGTGGGGGTACGAGCAGTACTTC.